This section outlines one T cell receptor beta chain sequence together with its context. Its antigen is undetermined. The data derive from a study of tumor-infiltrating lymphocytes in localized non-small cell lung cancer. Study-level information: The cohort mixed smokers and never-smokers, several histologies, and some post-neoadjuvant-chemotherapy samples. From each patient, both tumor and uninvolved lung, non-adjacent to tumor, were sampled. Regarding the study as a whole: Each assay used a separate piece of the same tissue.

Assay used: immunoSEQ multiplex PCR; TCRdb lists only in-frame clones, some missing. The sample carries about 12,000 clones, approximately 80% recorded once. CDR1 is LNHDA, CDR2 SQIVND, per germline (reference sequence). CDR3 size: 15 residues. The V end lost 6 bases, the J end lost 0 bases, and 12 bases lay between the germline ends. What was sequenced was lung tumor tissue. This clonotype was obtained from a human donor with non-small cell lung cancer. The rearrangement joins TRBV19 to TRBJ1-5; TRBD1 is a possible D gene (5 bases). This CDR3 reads CASSRTLDSNQPQHF. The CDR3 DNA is TGTGCCAGTAGCCGGACACTCGATAGCAATCAGCCCCAGCATTTT.